A single sample gave rise to the 7 T cell receptor beta chains below, sequenced in a study of response to subunit inactivated influenza vaccine. TCRdb re-analysed the RT-PCR reads in MiXCR, keeping a single row per CDR3 protein. The sample consists of about 500,000 distinct CDR3 sequences, more than 15% of them appearing once. Sequencing was performed on CD4+ T cells sorted from PBMCs, taken roughly 24 months after vaccination. The receptors shown here come from a man between 50 and 69 years old who received an inactivated influenza vaccine.

This clonotype has just a few counts. The CDR3 loop is CASSQGTGTDEQFF. For the CDR3, the DNA is TGTGCCAGCAGCCAAGGGACAGGGACGGATGAGCAGTTCTTC. The genes are TRBV3-1 and TRBJ2-1; the match to TRBD1 covers 8 bases. Germline CDR1 is LGHDT and CDR2 is YNNKEL (reference sequence). The CDR3 spans 14 residues. Trimming cost V 1 base and J 8 bases; bases outside gene matches: 4.

The V and J genes are TRBV7-2 and TRBJ1-5, with D possibly matching TRBD1 (5 bases). Trimming pared 2 bases from V and 2 bases from J, leaving 10 bases between. The CDR3 is made up of 15 amino acids. Germline V gene sequence: CDR1 SGHTA, CDR2 FQGNSA. CDR3 DNA: TGTGCCAGCAGCTTATCATGGGGGGGCAATCAGCCCCAGCATTTT. Amino acid sequence: CASSLSWGGNQPQHF.

This clonotype turned up a few times. This chain links TRBV5-1 with TRBJ2-7, with TRBD1 matching over 9 bases. Germline CDR1 reads SGHRS; CDR2 reads YFSETQ. The CDR3 has 14 residues. With 3 bases clipped from V and 5 bases from J, the junction kept 6 bases outside the gene matches. The CDR3 nucleotides read TGCGCCAGCAGCTCGACAGGGGGTGTCGACGAGCAGTACTTC. Protein product: CASSSTGGVDEQYF.

Many counts were recorded for this clonotype. The J gene is TRBJ2-7, the V gene TRBV15, with D unclear. CDR1 and CDR2 (germline): LNHNV, YYDKDF (reference sequence). The CDR3 sequence is 13 residues long. Trimming left V 0 bases short and J 4 bases short, with 7 bases between. CDR3 DNA: TGTGCCACCAGCAGAGAGGATGCGTACGAGCAGTACTTC. Protein sequence: CATSREDAYEQYF.

CDR3 nucleotides: TGTGCCATCCCCAGAAGGGACAGGGCTCCTAACTATGGCTACACCTTC. This translates into CAIPRRDRAPNYGYTF. The chain carries TRBV10-3 and TRBJ1-2, with 9 nucleotides matching TRBD1. The germline CDR1 and CDR2 sequences are ENHRY and SYGVKD. The CDR3 sequence is 16 residues long. V shed 8 bases, J shed 0 bases, and the junction held 10 bases outside the gene matches.

This clonotype has a count of ten or more. The V gene is TRBV10-2, the J gene TRBJ2-3; unclear D gene. Trimming removed 0 bases at V and 8 bases at J, with 9 bases between. The V gene's germline CDR1 is WSHSY and CDR2 SAAADI. This CDR3 has 13 residues. The DNA of the CDR3 is TGCGCCAGCAGTGAGTCGAGCATTGGTACGCAGTATTTT. Amino acid sequence: CASSESSIGTQYF.

This clonotype was counted between two and nine times. The chain recombines TRBV7-2 with TRBJ1-4, with D possibly TRBD1 on 6 matching bases. Trimming took off 5 bases at V and 7 bases at J, with 17 bases between the two ends. CDR1 and CDR2 from the germline V gene are SGHTA and FQGNSA. The length of the CDR3 is 15 residues. The CDR3 sequence: CASSPAGRGAEKLFF. Written as DNA, the CDR3 is TGTGCCAGCAGCCCAGCGGGCAGGGGTGCTGAAAAACTGTTTTTT.